These T cell receptor beta chains were read from a single sample in a study of blood T cell repertoires in COVID-19. Assay used: immunoSEQ multiplex PCR; TCRdb lists only in-frame clones, some missing. The sample records some 45,000 clones, 80% to 90% being singletons. Input material: peripheral blood. These receptors all come from a man in his sixties with active COVID-19. CDR3s include the opening cysteine and the closing phenylalanine or tryptophan. A D gene is named only where the DNA matches it firmly.

J gene: TRBJ2-1
D gene: TRBD1
V gene: TRBV24-1
CDR3 protein: CATKGAVNNEQFF
CDR3 DNA: TGTGCCACCAAGGGGGCAGTGAACAATGAGCAGTTCTTC

J gene: TRBJ2-1
D gene: -
V gene: TRBV27
CDR3 protein: CASSSYLMEAHNEQFF
CDR3 DNA: TGTGCCAGCAGTTCCTACCTCATGGAGGCCCACAATGAGCAGTTCTTC

J gene: TRBJ2-5
D gene: -
V gene: TRBV7-8
CDR3 protein: CASSFELLQETQYF
CDR3 DNA: TGTGCCAGCAGCTTCGAACTTCTCCAAGAGACCCAGTACTTC

J gene: TRBJ2-7
D gene: -
V gene: TRBV27
CDR3 protein: CASSFKPGVLPEQYF
CDR3 DNA: TGTGCCAGCAGTTTTAAGCCAGGGGTTCTCCCAGAGCAGTACTTC

J gene: TRBJ2-1
D gene: TRBD2
V gene: TRBV30
CDR3 protein: CAWRPPRLAGRSSYNEQFF
CDR3 DNA: TGTGCCTGGAGGCCCCCGAGACTAGCGGGACGTAGCTCCTACAATGAGCAGTTCTTC

J gene: TRBJ1-3
D gene: -
V gene: TRBV3-1/TRBV3-2
CDR3 protein: CASSQDLGGTGGNTIYF
CDR3 DNA: TGTGCCAGCAGCCAAGATCTTGGGGGGACGGGAGGAAACACCATATATTTT

J gene: TRBJ2-2
D gene: -
V gene: TRBV27
CDR3 protein: CASSRGGNTGELFF
CDR3 DNA: TGTGCCAGCAGTAGGGGGGGGAACACCGGGGAGCTGTTTTTT

J gene: TRBJ1-4
D gene: -
V gene: TRBV5-1
CDR3 protein: CASSQGFEKLFF
CDR3 DNA: TGCGCCAGCAGCCAGGGGTTTGAAAAACTGTTTTTT

J gene: TRBJ1-3
D gene: -
V gene: TRBV28
CDR3 protein: CASSVRLLSSGNTIYF
CDR3 DNA: TGTGCCAGCAGTGTCAGACTGCTGAGCTCTGGAAACACCATATATTTT

J gene: TRBJ2-3
D gene: -
V gene: TRBV5-6
CDR3 protein: CASSFGTPPTDTQYF
CDR3 DNA: TGTGCCAGCAGTTTCGGGACTCCGCCCACAGATACGCAGTATTTT

J gene: TRBJ1-3
D gene: TRBD1
V gene: TRBV5-1
CDR3 protein: CASSTGTGLSGNTIYF
CDR3 DNA: TGCGCCAGCAGCACGGGGACAGGTTTATCTGGAAACACCATATATTTT

J gene: TRBJ2-5
D gene: TRBD2
V gene: TRBV2
CDR3 protein: CASEGTSGGGETQYF
CDR3 DNA: TGTGCCAGCGAGGGGACTAGCGGGGGCGGGGAGACCCAGTACTTC

J gene: TRBJ1-2
D gene: TRBD1
V gene: TRBV2
CDR3 protein: CASSARGQGGYTF
CDR3 DNA: TGTGCCAGCAGCGCAAGAGGACAGGGCGGCTACACCTTC

J gene: TRBJ1-1
D gene: -
V gene: TRBV7-9
CDR3 protein: CASSFTQLQADMNTEAFF
CDR3 DNA: TGTGCCAGCAGCTTTACCCAATTACAGGCAGATATGAACACTGAAGCTTTCTTT